Listed here are 32 T cell receptor beta chains from one sample, sequenced in a study of shared clonotypes between healthy human individuals. The assay was immunoSEQ multiplex PCR, and TCRdb's table has in-frame clones only and misses some. There are more than 1,200,000 clones in the sample; roughly 98.5% occur only once, and 0.36% lies in the top ten. The sample taken for sequencing was naive CD4+ T cells sorted from blood. As for subset: CD45RA+ positively selected. Receptor source: a man aged 30-40 years in good health.

This chain joins TRBV10-2 and TRBJ2-5; TRBD1 matches 7 bases. The length of the CDR3 is 15 residues. V shed 1 base, J shed 5 bases, and the junction held 7 bases outside the gene matches. Germline V gene lookup returns CDR1 WSHSY and CDR2 SAAADI. The CDR3 loop reads CASSEWGQGVETQYF. Here the CDR3 DNA reads TGCGCCAGCAGTGAGTGGGGGCAGGGGGTGGAGACCCAGTACTTC.

The gene calls are TRBV2 and TRBJ1-1; tentative D call: TRBD1 (5 bases). There are 15 residues in the CDR3. V was cut by 2 bases and J by 3 bases, with 13 bases left in between. From germline, CDR1 is SNHLY and CDR2 FYNNEI. The CDR3 loop is CASSEQGGGHTEAFF. DNA for the CDR3: TGTGCCAGCAGTGAACAGGGAGGAGGTCACACTGAAGCTTTCTTT.

This sequence joins TRBV18 and TRBJ1-3; D call uncertain. This CDR3 contains 16 residues. Germline loops: CDR1 KGHSH, CDR2 LQKENI. The V end was cut by 2 bases, the J end by 0 bases, with 11 bases between. CDR3 region: CASSPKQPGSGNTIYF. The CDR3, as DNA: TGTGCCAGCTCACCAAAACAGCCAGGCTCTGGAAACACCATATATTTT.

The rearrangement joins TRBV5-5 to TRBJ1-5, with 7 bases matching TRBD1. J was trimmed by 7 bases and V by 1 base; bases with no gene match: 8. Germline CDR1 SGHKS, CDR2 YYEKEE (reference sequence). The CDR3 spans 15 residues. The CDR3 is CASSLWIQGLQPQHF. The CDR3 DNA reads as TGTGCCAGCAGCTTGTGGATACAGGGGCTCCAGCCCCAGCATTTT.

This clone has only one observation. The chain combines TRBV9 with TRBJ2-7, with D possibly matching TRBD2 (5 bases). Germline V lookup: CDR1 SGDLS, CDR2 YYNGEE. V lost 0 bases and J 3 bases, leaving 13 bases between the germline ends. CDR3 length: 15 amino acids. The CDR3 nucleotides are TGTGCCAGCAGCGTAGGAAACGGGAATAACTACGAGCAGTACTTC. It translates to CASSVGNGNNYEQYF.

The chain has TRBV7-2 and TRBJ1-5, with D possibly TRBD1 on 6 matching bases. CDR3 length: 17 amino acids. The germline CDR1 and CDR2 sequences are SGHTA and FQGNSA. V was clipped by 1 base and J by 4 bases, with 17 bases between them. The CDR3 bases are TGTGCCAGCAGCTTAGTGTTGGGGAGGGGGAGAAATCAGCCCCAGCATTTT. It yields the protein CASSLVLGRGRNQPQHF.

This clone was counted a single time. J is TRBJ2-1 and V is TRBV6-5; D gene ambiguous. Per the germline V gene, CDR1 is MNHEY and CDR2 is SVGAGI. This CDR3 is 13 amino acids long. Trimming cost V 2 bases and J 2 bases, with 4 bases left between them. In nucleotides, the CDR3 is TGTGCCAGCAGTTACAAGACCTACAATGAGCAGTTCTTC. Translating gives CASSYKTYNEQFF.

This sequence joins TRBV5-1 and TRBJ2-4; TRBD1 agrees at 9 bases. The germline CDR1 and CDR2 sequences are SGHRS and YFSETQ. J was trimmed by 2 bases and V by 0 bases; bases with no gene match: 3. The CDR3 length is 16 residues. CDR3 protein: CASSLVGTGPKNIQYF. In DNA, the CDR3 is TGCGCCAGCAGCTTGGTTGGGACAGGGCCCAAAAACATTCAGTACTTC. Complete variable domain (other parts from reference TRBV5-1 and TRBJ2-4): KAGVTQTPRYLIKTRGQQVTLSCSPISGHRSVSWYQQTPGQGLQFLFEYFSETQRNKGNFPGRFSGRQFSNSRSEMNVSTLELGDSALYLCASSLVGTGPKNIQYFGAGTRLSVL.

This chain joins TRBV18 and TRBJ2-7, with D unresolved. Between the trimmed V and J ends, which lost 5 bases and 6 bases, there was a span of 14 bases. Germline lookup yields CDR1 KGHSH and CDR2 LQKENI. The CDR3 sequence is 13 residues long. CDR3 loop: CASSSSGAGEQYF. The CDR3, as DNA: TGTGCCAGCTCAAGCTCGGGTGCTGGCGAGCAGTACTTC.

This rearrangement joins TRBV11-2 to TRBJ1-4; a weak D match, TRBD1 (5 bases). This CDR3 has 17 amino acids. Between the trimmed V and J ends, which lost 5 bases and 6 bases, there was a span of 22 bases. Germline CDR1 SGHAT, CDR2 FQNNGV. The CDR3 DNA sequence: TGTGCCAGCAGCCTCTTATTCAGACAGCGAAAGCATGAAAAACTGTTTTTT. It specifies CASSLLFRQRKHEKLFF.

The chain carries TRBV11-3 and TRBJ2-1, with D tentatively TRBD1 (6 bases). Germline-derived CDR1 and CDR2 are SGHNT and YENEEA. The V gene lost 0 bases and the J gene lost 8 bases, with 8 bases spanning the gap. CDR3 length equals 13 residues. CDR3 coding DNA: TGTGCCAGCAGCTTAGAGGGGGCGGATGAGCAGTTCTTC. Amino acids: CASSLEGADEQFF.

This chain joins TRBV2 and TRBJ2-1; 11 bases are a match to TRBD2. Germline CDR1 and CDR2: SNHLY and FYNNEI. J was trimmed by 6 bases and V by 4 bases; bases with no gene match: 8. The CDR3 runs to 16 residues. The CDR3 coding sequence is TGTGCCAGCAGTGTGCTAGCGGGAGGTAAGGCCAATGAGCAGTTCTTC. Protein: CASSVLAGGKANEQFF.

The V and J genes are TRBV7-2 and TRBJ1-5, with D hard to call. V was pared by 5 bases and J by 0 bases, with 5 bases between. Germline V gene sequence: CDR1 SGHTA, CDR2 FQGNSA. CDR3 length equals 13 residues. CDR3 coding DNA: TGTGCCAGCAGCGAAATTAGCAATCAGCCCCAGCATTTT. It encodes CASSEISNQPQHF.

Comments on this clone: Other DNA variants within this sample encode the same CDR3. The chain employs TRBV5-4 and TRBJ1-4, with a possible D match to TRBD1 (6 bases). Germline CDR1 and CDR2: SGHNT and YYREEE (reference sequence). V gave up 0 bases and J gave up 5 bases, with 11 bases separating them. The CDR3 spans 15 residues. The CDR3 bases are TGTGCCAGCAGCTTGGGGGTGCAGGGGAATGAAAAACTGTTTTTT. Its protein product is CASSLGVQGNEKLFF.

J is TRBJ1-2 and V is TRBV27; maybe TRBD1 (5 bases). CDR1 and CDR2 from the germline V gene are MNHEY and SMNVEV (reference sequence). Trimming left V 2 bases short and J 2 bases short, with 18 bases between. The CDR3 has 17 residues. CDR3 protein: CASSLGLPGTPNYGYTF. CDR3 DNA: TGTGCCAGCAGTTTAGGTTTACCAGGGACTCCGAACTATGGCTACACCTTC.

This chain connects TRBV29-1 to TRBJ2-5; unclear D gene. This CDR3 has 12 residues. V was clipped by 6 bases and J by 1 base, with 9 bases between them. The germline V gene has CDR1 SQVTM and CDR2 ANQGSEA. This CDR3 reads CSVGSAQETQYF. In nucleotides, the CDR3 is TGCAGCGTCGGTTCGGCCCAAGAGACCCAGTACTTC.

V and J are TRBV7-9 and TRBJ2-3; D remains ambiguous. Germline lookup yields CDR1 SEHNR and CDR2 FQNEAQ (reference sequence). This CDR3 is built from 14 residues. Trimming removed 0 bases from V and 5 bases from J, with 9 bases in between. The CDR3 here is CASSLAGKQDTQYF. In nucleotides, the CDR3 is TGTGCCAGCAGCTTAGCGGGAAAGCAAGATACGCAGTATTTT.

V gene TRBV5-4 combines with J gene TRBJ1-2; 8 bases map to TRBD1. Trimming removed 5 bases from V and 4 bases from J; junction bases left unmatched: 19. The CDR3 has 18 residues. Germline V gene data show CDR1 as SGHNT and CDR2 as YYREEE (reference sequence). As DNA, the CDR3 is TGTGCCAGCAGGGGTTCCCAGGGGGCGCTTAGGATAGGCTATGGCTACACCTTC. As protein: CASRGSQGALRIGYGYTF.

The V call is TRBV2, the J call TRBJ2-5; 13 nucleotides agree with TRBD2. V dropped 5 bases and J dropped 2; count of bases not matched to a gene: 2. This CDR3 has 15 residues. Per germline, CDR1 SNHLY and CDR2 FYNNEI. The CDR3 reads CASSKLAGGQETQYF. DNA for the CDR3: TGTGCCAGCAGTAAACTAGCGGGAGGGCAAGAGACCCAGTACTTC.

This chain connects TRBV15 to TRBJ2-2, with D possibly matching TRBD1 (6 bases). Deletions cut 7 bases from V and 4 bases from J, with 10 bases between. CDR3 length: 13 amino acids. The germline V gene has CDR1 LNHNV and CDR2 YYDKDF (reference sequence). The CDR3 DNA reads as TGTGCCACCAATCCGACAGGCACCGGGGAGCTGTTTTTT. Translated: CATNPTGTGELFF.

This chain's CDR3 is CASSQAPASGRAGETQYF. CDR3 nucleotide sequence: TGTGCCAGCAGCCAAGCTCCCGCTAGCGGGAGGGCCGGAGAGACCCAGTACTTC. The chain uses TRBV4-2 and TRBJ2-5; 12 bases fit TRBD2. Germline assignment: CDR1 LGHNA and CDR2 YNFKEQ. The CDR3 consists of 18 residues. Trimming removed 1 base from V and 4 bases from J; junction bases left unmatched: 10.

V and J are TRBV5-4 and TRBJ2-3; 12 bases agree with TRBD2. The CDR3 covers 16 residues. V trimming: 4 bases; J trimming: 3 bases; junction bases outside the gene matches: 6. Germline lookup yields CDR1 SGHNT and CDR2 YYREEE (reference sequence). CDR3 nucleotide sequence: TGTGCCAGCAGCATGCCGGGACTAGCGGGTACAGATACGCAGTATTTT. Translation gives CASSMPGLAGTDTQYF. The whole variable domain, remainder taken from reference TRBV5-4 and TRBJ2-3, is ETGVTQSPTHLIKTRGQQVTLRCSSQSGHNTVSWYQQALGQGPQFIFQYYREEENGRGNFPPRFSGLQFPNYSSELNVNALELDDSALYLCASSMPGLAGTDTQYFGPGTRLTVL.

V usage is TRBV9 and J usage is TRBJ2-1, with D perhaps matching TRBD2 (5 bases). This CDR3 is built from 15 residues. Germline values: CDR1 SGDLS, CDR2 YYNGEE. Trimming removed 1 base from V and 5 bases from J, with 13 bases in between. The CDR3 sequence is CASSVSDGKDNEQFF. The CDR3 coding sequence is TGTGCCAGCAGCGTAAGCGACGGGAAGGACAATGAGCAGTTCTTC.

Notes on this clone: Other nucleotide sequences from this sample produce the same CDR3. This chain connects TRBV18 to TRBJ2-3, with 13 bases fitting TRBD2. The CDR3 consists of 16 residues. CDR1 and CDR2 (germline): KGHSH, LQKENI. The junction had 1 base not matched to a gene; V was cut back by 3 bases and J by 1 base. CDR3 sequence: CASSPGLAGGTDTQYF. The CDR3 DNA sequence: TGTGCCAGCTCACCCGGACTAGCGGGAGGCACAGATACGCAGTATTTT.

The V call is TRBV9, the J call TRBJ2-1; D might be TRBD2 (6 bases). This CDR3 is built from 19 residues. The V end was cut by 0 bases, the J end by 2 bases, with 21 bases between. From germline, CDR1 is SGDLS and CDR2 YYNGEE. In nucleotides, the CDR3 is TGTGCCAGCAGCGTAGGTTTGGCTAGCGCCTGGACAACCTACAATGAGCAGTTCTTC. Amino acid sequence: CASSVGLASAWTTYNEQFF.

The chain carries TRBV5-4 and TRBJ1-2, with D hard to call. V lost 4 bases and J lost 4, with 11 bases in between. The CDR3 is 13 residues long. Germline V CDR1 and CDR2: SGHNT, YYREEE (reference sequence). The CDR3 bases are TGTGCCAGCAGCCCGACTGGTACCTATGGCTACACCTTC. Residues: CASSPTGTYGYTF. Filled out from reference TRBV5-4 and TRBJ1-2, the complete variable domain reads ETGVTQSPTHLIKTRGQQVTLRCSSQSGHNTVSWYQQALGQGPQFIFQYYREEENGRGNFPPRFSGLQFPNYSSELNVNALELDDSALYLCASSPTGTYGYTFGSGTRLTVV.

This chain links TRBV18 with TRBJ2-3; 7 bases are a match to TRBD2. Germline V gives CDR1 KGHSH, CDR2 LQKENI. Trimming took 3 bases from V and 3 from J; bases not matched to a gene: 3. This CDR3 region has 14 residues. The CDR3 region has the DNA TGTGCCAGCTCACCTCGGACTAGAACAGATACGCAGTATTTT. As protein: CASSPRTRTDTQYF.

J is TRBJ1-1 and V is TRBV6-4; weak D call: TRBD1 (5 bases). The germline V gene has CDR1 MRHNA and CDR2 SNTAGT. The CDR3 extends over 13 amino acids. V was pared by 0 bases and J by 7 bases, with 9 bases between. The CDR3 protein is CASSDSMRGEAFF. The CDR3 DNA is TGTGCCAGCAGTGACTCAATGAGGGGTGAAGCTTTCTTT.

The chain couples TRBV9 to TRBJ1-3; D is ambiguous. This CDR3 contains 16 residues. Per germline, CDR1 SGDLS and CDR2 YYNGEE. The V gene lost 0 bases and the J gene lost 0 bases, with 10 bases spanning the gap. DNA for the CDR3: TGTGCCAGCAGCGTAGCGGGTAGGAGCTCTGGAAACACCATATATTTT. Translated: CASSVAGRSSGNTIYF.

The V and J genes are TRBV28 and TRBJ2-7, with TRBD1 matching 8 bases. Germline assignment: CDR1 MDHEN and CDR2 SYDVKM. The CDR3 contains 14 residues. V was pared by 3 bases and J by 6 bases, with 7 bases of the junction left unmatched. CDR3 in DNA: TGTGCCAGCAGTTTGGACAGGGTGAGAAGCGAGCAGTACTTC. Residues: CASSLDRVRSEQYF.

The chain employs TRBV5-4 and TRBJ2-7, with D unresolved. V lost 1 base and J lost 0, with 5 bases in between. CDR1 and CDR2 (germline): SGHNT, YYREEE (reference sequence). The CDR3 is 13 residues long. For the CDR3, the DNA is TGTGCCAGCAGCTTGTACAACTCCTACGAGCAGTACTTC. It encodes CASSLYNSYEQYF. The full variable domain, its missing parts supplied by reference TRBV5-4 and TRBJ2-7, is ETGVTQSPTHLIKTRGQQVTLRCSSQSGHNTVSWYQQALGQGPQFIFQYYREEENGRGNFPPRFSGLQFPNYSSELNVNALELDDSALYLCASSLYNSYEQYFGPGTRLTVT.

V usage is TRBV6-4 and J usage is TRBJ2-3; 11 bases map to TRBD2. The CDR3 is 15 amino acids. In germline, CDR1 is MRHNA, CDR2 SNTAGT. V lost 5 bases and J lost 4; bases outside the gene matches: 5. The CDR3 region is CASSIAGGEADTQYF. CDR3 sequence (DNA): TGTGCCAGCAGTATAGCGGGAGGGGAAGCAGATACGCAGTATTTT.